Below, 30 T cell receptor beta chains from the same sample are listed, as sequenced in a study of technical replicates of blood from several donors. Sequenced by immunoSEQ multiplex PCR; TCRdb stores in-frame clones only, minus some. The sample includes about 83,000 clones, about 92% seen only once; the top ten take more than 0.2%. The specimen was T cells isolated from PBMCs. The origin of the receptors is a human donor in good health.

CDR3 nucleotide sequence: TGTGCCATCAGTGTAGATAGTGAAAAACTGTTTTTT. It codes for CAISVDSEKLFF. This sequence joins TRBV10-3 and TRBJ1-4; D is uncertain. The ends were cut back, 4 bases at V and 7 bases at J, with 7 bases in the middle. The CDR3 has 12 amino acids. Germline CDR1 reads ENHRY; CDR2 reads SYGVKD.

CDR3 amino acids: CSAPVGRWGGYTF. CDR3 DNA: TGCAGCGCCCCTGTGGGGCGCTGGGGTGGCTACACCTTC. The rearrangement links TRBV29-1 to TRBJ1-2, with D tentatively TRBD1 (5 bases). Germline-derived CDR1 and CDR2 are SQVTM and ANQGSEA. CDR3 length equals 13 residues. V lost 7 bases, J lost 7 bases, and 19 bases lay in between.

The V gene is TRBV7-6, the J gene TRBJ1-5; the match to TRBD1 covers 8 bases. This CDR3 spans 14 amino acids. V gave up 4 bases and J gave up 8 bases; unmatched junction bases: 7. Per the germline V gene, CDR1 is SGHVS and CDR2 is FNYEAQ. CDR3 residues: CASSSRQGLKPQHF. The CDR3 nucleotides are TGTGCCAGCAGCTCGAGACAGGGGCTGAAGCCCCAGCATTTT.

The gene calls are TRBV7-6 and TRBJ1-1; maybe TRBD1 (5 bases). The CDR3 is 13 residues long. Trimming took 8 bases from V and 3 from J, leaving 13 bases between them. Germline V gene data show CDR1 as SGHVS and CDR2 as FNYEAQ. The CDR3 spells CASSRVDYTEAFF. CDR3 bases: TGTGCCAGCTCCAGGGTAGATTACACTGAAGCTTTCTTT.

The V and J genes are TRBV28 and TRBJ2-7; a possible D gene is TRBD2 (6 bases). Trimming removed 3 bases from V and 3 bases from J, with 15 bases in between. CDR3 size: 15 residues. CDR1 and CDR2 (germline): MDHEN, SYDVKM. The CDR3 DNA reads TGTGCCAGCAGTTTTGCGTATAGCGGAGTCTACGAGCAGTACTTC. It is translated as CASSFAYSGVYEQYF.

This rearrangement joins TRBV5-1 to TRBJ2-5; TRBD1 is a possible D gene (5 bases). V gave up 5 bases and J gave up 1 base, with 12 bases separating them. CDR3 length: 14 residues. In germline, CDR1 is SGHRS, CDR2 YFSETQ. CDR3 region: CASSSQGPQETQYF. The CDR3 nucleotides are TGCGCCAGCAGTTCCCAGGGCCCCCAAGAGACCCAGTACTTC.

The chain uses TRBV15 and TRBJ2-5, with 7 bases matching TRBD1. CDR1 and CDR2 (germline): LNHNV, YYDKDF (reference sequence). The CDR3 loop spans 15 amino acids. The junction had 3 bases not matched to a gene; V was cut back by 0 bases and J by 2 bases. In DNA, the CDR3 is TGTGCCACCAGCAGAGATGAGGGACAGCAAGAGACCCAGTACTTC. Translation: CATSRDEGQQETQYF.

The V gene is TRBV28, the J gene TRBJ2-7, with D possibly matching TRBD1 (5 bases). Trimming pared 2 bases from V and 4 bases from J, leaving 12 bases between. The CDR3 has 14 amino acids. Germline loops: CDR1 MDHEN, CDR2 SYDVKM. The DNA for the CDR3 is TGTGCCAGCAGTTTACAGGGCGACTTATACGAGCAGTACTTC. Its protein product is CASSLQGDLYEQYF.

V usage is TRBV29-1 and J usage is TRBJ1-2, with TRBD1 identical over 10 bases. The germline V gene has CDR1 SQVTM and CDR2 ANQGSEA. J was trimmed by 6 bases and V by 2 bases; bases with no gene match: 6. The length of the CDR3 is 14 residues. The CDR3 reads CSVEPTTGGNGYTF. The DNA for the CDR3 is TGCAGCGTTGAACCCACGACAGGGGGCAATGGCTACACCTTC. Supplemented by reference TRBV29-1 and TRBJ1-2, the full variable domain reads SAVISQKPSRDICQRGTSLTIQCQVDSQVTMMFWYRQQPGQSLTLIATANQGSEATYESGFVIDKFPISRPNLTFSTLTVSNMSPEDSSIYLCSVEPTTGGNGYTFGSGTRLTVV.

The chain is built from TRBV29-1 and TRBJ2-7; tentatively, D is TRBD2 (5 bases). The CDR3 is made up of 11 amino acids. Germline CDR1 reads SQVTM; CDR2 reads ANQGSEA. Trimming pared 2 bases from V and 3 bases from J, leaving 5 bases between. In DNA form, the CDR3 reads TGCAGCGTTGAACGGGACTACGAGCAGTACTTC. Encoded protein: CSVERDYEQYF.

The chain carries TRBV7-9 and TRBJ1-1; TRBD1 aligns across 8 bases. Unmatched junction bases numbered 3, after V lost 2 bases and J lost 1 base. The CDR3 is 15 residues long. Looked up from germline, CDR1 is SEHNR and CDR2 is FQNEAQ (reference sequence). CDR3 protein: CASSLTGTGNTEAFF. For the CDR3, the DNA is TGTGCCAGCAGCTTAACCGGGACAGGGAACACTGAAGCTTTCTTT.

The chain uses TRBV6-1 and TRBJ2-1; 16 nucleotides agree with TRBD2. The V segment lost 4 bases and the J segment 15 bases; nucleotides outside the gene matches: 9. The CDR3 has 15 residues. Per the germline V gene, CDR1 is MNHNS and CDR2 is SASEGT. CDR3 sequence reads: CASSASGTSGRATFF. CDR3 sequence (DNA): TGTGCCAGCAGTGCCTCCGGGACTAGCGGGAGGGCCACGTTCTTC.

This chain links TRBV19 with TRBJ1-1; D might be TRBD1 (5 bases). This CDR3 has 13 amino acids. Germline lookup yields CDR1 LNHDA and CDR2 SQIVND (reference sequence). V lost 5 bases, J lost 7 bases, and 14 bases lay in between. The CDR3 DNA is TGTGCCAGTAGTCCCAGACGGGGGATTGAAGCTTTCTTT. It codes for CASSPRRGIEAFF.

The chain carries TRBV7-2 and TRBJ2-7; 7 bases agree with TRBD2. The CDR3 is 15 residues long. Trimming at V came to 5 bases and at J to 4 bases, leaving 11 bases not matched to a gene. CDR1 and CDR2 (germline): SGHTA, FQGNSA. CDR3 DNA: TGTGCCAGCAGCCCGTACAGACTAGCTCGTTACGAGCAGTACTTC. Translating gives CASSPYRLARYEQYF.

The CDR3 reads CASIFTGSTDTQYF. In DNA form, the CDR3 reads TGTGCCAGCATTTTCACAGGCAGCACAGATACGCAGTATTTT. This chain connects TRBV7-9 to TRBJ2-3; possible D gene TRBD1, 5 bases. Trimming pared 7 bases from V and 0 bases from J, leaving 11 bases between. CDR3 length equals 14 residues. CDR1 SEHNR and CDR2 FQNEAQ come from the germline V gene (reference sequence).

CDR3 amino acids: CASIGQQHSNQPQHF. CDR3 DNA: TGTGCCAGCATCGGACAGCAACATAGCAATCAGCCCCAGCATTTT. The chain employs TRBV28 and TRBJ1-5, with D tentatively TRBD1 (6 bases). CDR3 length: 15 residues. The germline V and J ends were trimmed by 7 bases and 0 bases, with 13 bases remaining between them. The germline gives CDR1 MDHEN, CDR2 SYDVKM.

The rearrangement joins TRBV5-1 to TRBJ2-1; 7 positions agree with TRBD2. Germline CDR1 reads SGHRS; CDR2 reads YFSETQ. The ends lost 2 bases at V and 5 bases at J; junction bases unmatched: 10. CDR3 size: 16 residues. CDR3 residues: CASSLWVRETNNEQFF. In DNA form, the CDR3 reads TGCGCCAGCAGCTTATGGGTGCGGGAGACTAACAATGAGCAGTTCTTC.

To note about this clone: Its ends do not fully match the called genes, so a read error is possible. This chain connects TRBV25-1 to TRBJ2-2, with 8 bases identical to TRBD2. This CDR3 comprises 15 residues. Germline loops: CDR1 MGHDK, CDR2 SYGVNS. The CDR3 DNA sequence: TGTGCCAGCGGTGATCCGGCTAGCGGGACCGGGGAGCTGTTTTTT. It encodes CASGDPASGTGELFF.

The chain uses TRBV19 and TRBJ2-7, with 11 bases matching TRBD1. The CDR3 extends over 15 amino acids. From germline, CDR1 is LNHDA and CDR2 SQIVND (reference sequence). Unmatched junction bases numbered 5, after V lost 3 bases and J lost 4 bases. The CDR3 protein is CASSMRRDRGYEQYF. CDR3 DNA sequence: TGTGCCAGTAGTATGCGCCGGGACAGGGGGTACGAGCAGTACTTC.

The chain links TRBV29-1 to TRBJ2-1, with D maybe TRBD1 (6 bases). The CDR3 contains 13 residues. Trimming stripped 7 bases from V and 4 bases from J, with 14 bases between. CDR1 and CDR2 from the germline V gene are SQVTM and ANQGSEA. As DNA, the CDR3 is TGCAGCGCGACAGGCGCCGAATACAATGAGCAGTTCTTC. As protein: CSATGAEYNEQFF.

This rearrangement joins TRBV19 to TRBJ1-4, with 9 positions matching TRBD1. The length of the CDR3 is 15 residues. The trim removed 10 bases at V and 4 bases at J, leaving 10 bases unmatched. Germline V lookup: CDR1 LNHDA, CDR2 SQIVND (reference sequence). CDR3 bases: TGTGCCACCCGAGGGGACAGGGACTTTAATGAAAAACTGTTTTTT. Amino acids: CATRGDRDFNEKLFF. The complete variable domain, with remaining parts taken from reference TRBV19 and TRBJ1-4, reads DGGITQSPKYLFRKEGQNVTLSCEQNLNHDAMYWYRQDPGQGLRLIYYSQIVNDFQKGDIAEGYSVSREKKESFPLTVTSAQKNPTAFYLCATRGDRDFNEKLFFGSGTQLSVL.

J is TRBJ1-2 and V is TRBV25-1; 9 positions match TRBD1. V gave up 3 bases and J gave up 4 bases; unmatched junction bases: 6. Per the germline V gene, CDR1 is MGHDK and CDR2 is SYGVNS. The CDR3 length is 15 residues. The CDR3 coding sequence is TGTGCCAGCAGTGAGTGGGGACAGGGAAGCTATGGCTACACCTTC. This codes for CASSEWGQGSYGYTF.

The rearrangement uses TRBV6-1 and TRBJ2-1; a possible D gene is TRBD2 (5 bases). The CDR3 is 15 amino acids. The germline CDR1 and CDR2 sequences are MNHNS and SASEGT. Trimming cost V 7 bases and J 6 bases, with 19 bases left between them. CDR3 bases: TGTGCCAGCACCACGACTATACCCGGACCCAATGAGCAGTTCTTC. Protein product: CASTTTIPGPNEQFF.

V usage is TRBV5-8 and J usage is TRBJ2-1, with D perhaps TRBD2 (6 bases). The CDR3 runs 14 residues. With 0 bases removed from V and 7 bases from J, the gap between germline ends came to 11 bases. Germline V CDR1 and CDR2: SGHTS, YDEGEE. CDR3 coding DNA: TGTGCCAGCAGCTTGGACCTACGGGGGAATGAGCAGTTCTTC. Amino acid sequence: CASSLDLRGNEQFF.

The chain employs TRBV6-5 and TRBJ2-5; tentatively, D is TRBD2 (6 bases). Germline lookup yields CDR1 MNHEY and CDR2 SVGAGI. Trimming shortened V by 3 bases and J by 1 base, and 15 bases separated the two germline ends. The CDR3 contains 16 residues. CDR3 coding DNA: TGTGCCAGCAGTTATAACGTGCAGGGAGGCCAAGAGACCCAGTACTTC. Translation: CASSYNVQGGQETQYF.

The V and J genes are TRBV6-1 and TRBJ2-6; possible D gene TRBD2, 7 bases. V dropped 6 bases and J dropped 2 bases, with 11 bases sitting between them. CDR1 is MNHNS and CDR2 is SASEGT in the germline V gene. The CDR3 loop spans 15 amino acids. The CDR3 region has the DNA TGTGCCAGCAGGGGGGGGGCAGCTGGGGCCAACGTCCTGACTTTC. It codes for CASRGGAAGANVLTF.

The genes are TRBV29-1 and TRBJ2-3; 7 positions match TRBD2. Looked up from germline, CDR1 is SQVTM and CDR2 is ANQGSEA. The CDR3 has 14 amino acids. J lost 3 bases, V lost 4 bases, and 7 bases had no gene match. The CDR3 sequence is CSVGLRERTDTQYF. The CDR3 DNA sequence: TGCAGCGTTGGTTTGCGGGAGAGGACAGATACGCAGTATTTT.

The CDR3 DNA reads TGTGCCATCGGACACCCCTACAATGAGCAGTTCTTC. It yields the protein CAIGHPYNEQFF. The chain joins TRBV6-5 to TRBJ2-1; D may be TRBD1 (5 bases). Germline V gives CDR1 MNHEY, CDR2 SVGAGI. This CDR3 comprises 12 residues. V was pared by 10 bases and J by 2 bases, with 9 bases between.

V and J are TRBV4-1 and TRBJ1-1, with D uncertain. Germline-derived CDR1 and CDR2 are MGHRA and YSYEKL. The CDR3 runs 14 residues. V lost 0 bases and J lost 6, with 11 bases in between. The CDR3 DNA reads TGCGCCAGCAGCCAAGACAGGAAGATCCCTGAAGCTTTCTTT. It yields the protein CASSQDRKIPEAFF.

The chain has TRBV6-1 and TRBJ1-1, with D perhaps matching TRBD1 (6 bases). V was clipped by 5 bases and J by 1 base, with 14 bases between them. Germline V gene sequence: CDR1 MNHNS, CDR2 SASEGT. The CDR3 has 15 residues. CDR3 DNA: TGTGCCAGCAGTCAACTGGGGACAAAGAACACTGAAGCTTTCTTT. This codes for CASSQLGTKNTEAFF.